The clone carrying this TCR beta chain was seen more than once but under ten times. Genomic DNA, serving as template, underwent TCR beta VDJ and CDR3 profiling. Each CDR3 protein gets one entry after TCRdb re-called the reads with MiXCR. The table shows about 170,000 distinct CDR3 sequences, with approximately 44% occurring only once. These data are taken from a study of CD8+CD57+ T cells in acquired aplastic anemia. Germline-derived CDR1 and CDR2 are SNHLY and FYNNEI. Trimming took off 1 base at V and 6 bases at J, with 16 bases between the two ends. The CDR3 extends over 15 amino acids. Sequenced material: sorted CD4+, CD8+, or CD8+CD57+ T cells (not recorded which) from PBMCs. This chain connects TRBV2 to TRBJ2-7, with a tentative D call TRBD1 (6 bases). This TCR was recovered from a human donor in good health. In DNA, the CDR3 is TGTGCCAGCAGTGAAGGGGACACCGGTGGGACCGAGCAGTACTTC. It is translated as CASSEGDTGGTEQYF.